Detailed here is one T cell receptor (beta chain). The study ran its PCR with 60 Vbeta and 13 Jbeta primers. Produced via immunoSEQ multiplex PCR; TCRdb's table is partial and in-frame only. The table shows some 250,000 clones, with around 76% occurring only once. Losses at the gene ends were 5 bases for V and 6 bases for J; bases not matched to a gene: 9. CDR1 is SGDLS and CDR2 is YYNGEE in the germline V gene. CDR3 length: 14 residues. The data belong to a study of cytomegalovirus exposure and HLA in healthy donors. The V and J genes are TRBV9 and TRBJ2-7, with 9 bases fitting TRBD2. The source of this sequence is a woman aged 40 to 50 in good health and CMV-seropositive. Sequencing was done on a sample of PBMCs. This chain's CDR3 is CASSAGGAPREQYF. CDR3 DNA: TGTGCCAGCAGTGCGGGGGGGGCTCCCCGCGAGCAGTACTTC.